Shown below are 10 T cell receptor beta chains from a single sample sequenced in a study of shared clonotypes between healthy human individuals. The data were produced by immunoSEQ multiplex PCR, yet TCRdb's version contains in-frame clones alone and is incomplete. The sample shows over a million clones, around 76% of them seen only once. Sequenced input: memory CD4+ T cells sorted from blood. Specified subset: CD45RA-negative fraction. These receptor sequences come from a man between 18 and 35 years old in good health.

The V gene is TRBV28, the J gene TRBJ1-2; D may be TRBD1 (6 bases). The germline V and J ends were trimmed by 3 bases and 1 base, with 12 bases remaining between them. This CDR3 is 15 amino acids long. In germline, CDR1 is MDHEN, CDR2 SYDVKM. The CDR3 nucleotides read TGTGCCAGCAGTTTGGTGCAGGGGTATAACTATGGCTACACCTTC. The encoded protein is CASSLVQGYNYGYTF.

V usage is TRBV6-6 and J usage is TRBJ1-4; a possible D gene is TRBD1 (5 bases). In germline, CDR1 is MNHNY, CDR2 SVGAGI (reference sequence). Trimming took off 0 bases at V and 7 bases at J, with 12 bases between the two ends. The CDR3 length is 15 residues. CDR3 amino acids: CASSYSVGLPEKLFF. The CDR3 bases are TGTGCCAGCAGTTACTCAGTGGGACTTCCTGAAAAACTGTTTTTT.

The chain has TRBV7-2 and TRBJ2-5; the D gene is possibly TRBD2 (6 bases). CDR1 is SGHTA, CDR2 FQGNSA, per germline. Trimming removed 1 base at V and 2 bases at J, with 14 bases between. CDR3 length: 16 residues. CDR3 sequence (DNA): TGTGCCAGCAGCTTAGGCGGGTGGGGGGTACAAGAGACCCAGTACTTC. Its translation: CASSLGGWGVQETQYF.

The chain uses TRBV7-9 and TRBJ2-1; weak D call: TRBD2 (6 bases). The CDR3 is 14 amino acids. Germline values: CDR1 SEHNR, CDR2 FQNEAQ (reference sequence). V shed 1 base and J shed 7 bases, with 11 bases lying between them. The CDR3 DNA sequence: TGTGCCAGCAGCTTAGAGCCTAGCGAGAATGAGCAGTTCTTC. This sequence encodes CASSLEPSENEQFF.

The genes are TRBV11-2 and TRBJ2-7, with TRBD1 matching 9 bases. The CDR3 length is 14 residues. Germline V gives CDR1 SGHAT, CDR2 FQNNGV. V lost 2 bases to trimming and J lost 5 bases; unmatched junction nucleotides: 4. The CDR3 loop reads CASSLQGQGHEQYF. Here the CDR3 DNA reads TGTGCCAGCAGCTTACAGGGACAGGGCCACGAGCAGTACTTC.

The chain combines TRBV6-5 with TRBJ2-7; D perhaps matches TRBD2 (6 bases). Trimming removed 5 bases from V and 6 bases from J, with 17 bases in between. Looked up from germline, CDR1 is MNHEY and CDR2 is SVGAGI. The CDR3 totals 14 residues. The CDR3 protein is CASSTQGGRSEQYF. CDR3 nucleotide sequence: TGTGCCAGCAGTACGCAGGGAGGCAGGAGCGAGCAGTACTTC.

The chain has TRBV30 and TRBJ1-1; 8 bases line up with TRBD1. CDR3 length: 12 amino acids. Per the germline V gene, CDR1 is GTSNPN and CDR2 is SVGIG (reference sequence). V gave up 2 bases and J gave up 8 bases; unmatched junction bases: 4. The CDR3 loop reads CAWSPQGAEAFF. The CDR3 DNA follows: TGTGCCTGGAGTCCGCAGGGGGCCGAAGCTTTCTTT.

This clone was seen a handful of times. A much larger clone is a single base away; this may be a read error. V usage is TRBV6-6 and J usage is TRBJ1-2, with 10 bases identical to TRBD1. The CDR3 extends over 14 amino acids. The germline gives CDR1 MNHNY, CDR2 SVGAGI (reference sequence). V shed 5 bases, J shed 2 bases, and the junction held 2 bases outside the gene matches. CDR3 loop: CASSPGQGNYGYTF. CDR3 sequence (DNA): TGTGCCAGCAGTCCGGGACAGGGGAACTATGGCTACACCTTC.

This clone has a single count. This chain links TRBV30 with TRBJ1-6; 7 nucleotides agree with TRBD1. Germline lookup yields CDR1 GTSNPN and CDR2 SVGIG (reference sequence). The junction had 10 bases not matched to a gene; V was cut back by 5 bases and J by 9 bases. The CDR3 is 14 residues long. The CDR3: CAWGGQGESSPLHF. CDR3 nucleotides: TGTGCCTGGGGAGGGCAGGGGGAAAGTTCACCCCTCCACTTT.

The chain is built from TRBV9 and TRBJ2-3; D unclear. From germline, CDR1 is SGDLS and CDR2 YYNGEE. The CDR3 runs 13 residues. Between the trimmed V and J ends, which lost 4 bases and 6 bases, there was a span of 12 bases. CDR3 loop: CASSRISLDTQYF. CDR3 DNA: TGTGCCAGCAGCCGAATATCCCTGGATACGCAGTATTTT.